Below are 15 T cell receptor beta chains sequenced from a single sample in a study of blood T cell repertoires in COVID-19. The table came from immunoSEQ multiplex PCR; TCRdb's copy has only in-frame clones and leaves some out. This table has about 120,000 clones, about four fifths appearing once. The sequencing sample was made of peripheral blood. These receptors all stem from a man in his 60s with active or convalescent COVID-19.

The rearrangement joins TRBV4-2 to TRBJ2-1, with 7 bases fitting TRBD2. CDR1 is LGHNA, CDR2 YNFKEQ, per germline. The V gene end was trimmed by 5 bases and the J gene end by 7 bases; junction bases not matched to a gene: 11. There are 15 residues in the CDR3. The CDR3 DNA is TGTGCCAGCAGCAGAGGAGCGGGGTTTGAGAATGAGCAGTTCTTC. It yields the protein CASSRGAGFENEQFF.

This chain links TRBV6-4 with TRBJ2-1, with 12 bases fitting TRBD2. The CDR3 consists of 15 residues. CDR1 and CDR2 from the germline V gene are MRHNA and SNTAGT. Trimming at V came to 2 bases and at J to 4 bases, leaving 0 bases not matched to a gene. CDR3 DNA sequence: TGTGCCAGCAGTGACGGGACTAGCGGGTACAATGAGCAGTTCTTC. This codes for CASSDGTSGYNEQFF.

This chain connects TRBV25-1 to TRBJ2-7; the D is unclear. Per germline, CDR1 MGHDK and CDR2 SYGVNS. Trimming left V 2 bases short and J 3 bases short, with 8 bases between. The CDR3 contains 13 residues. The CDR3 is CASSEQTDYEQYF. The CDR3 DNA is TGTGCCAGCAGTGAACAAACAGACTACGAGCAGTACTTC.

The chain recombines TRBV29-1 with TRBJ2-1; D gene uncertain. Trimming left V 5 bases short and J 5 bases short, with 10 bases between. The germline V gene encodes CDR1 SQVTM and CDR2 ANQGSEA. CDR3 size: 12 residues. The CDR3 is CSVSRTDNEQFF. CDR3 in DNA: TGCAGCGTTAGCCGAACCGACAATGAGCAGTTCTTC.

V gene TRBV4-3 combines with J gene TRBJ2-2; 14 positions match TRBD2. With 0 bases clipped from V and 4 bases from J, the junction kept 13 bases outside the gene matches. Germline V gene sequence: CDR1 LGHNA, CDR2 YSLEER. This CDR3 is 21 amino acids long. The CDR3, as DNA: TGCGCCAGCAGCCAAGATCTTACCCCGACTAGCGGGAGGGGGGTCACCGGGGAGCTGTTTTTT. This gives the protein CASSQDLTPTSGRGVTGELFF.

The rearrangement links TRBV24-1 to TRBJ2-5; possibly TRBD2 for D (5 bases). CDR3 length: 13 residues. The germline CDR1 and CDR2 sequences are KGHDR and SFDVKD. V was trimmed by 5 bases and J by 5 bases, leaving 11 bases between them. CDR3 nucleotides: TGTGCCACCAGTGCAGGAGGATTGGAGACCCAGTACTTC. This codes for CATSAGGLETQYF.

The chain combines TRBV5-1 with TRBJ1-1; perhaps TRBD1 as D (5 bases). Germline V gene data show CDR1 as SGHRS and CDR2 as YFSETQ. Deletions cut 0 bases from V and 7 bases from J, with 10 bases between. The CDR3 contains 13 residues. The CDR3 loop reads CASSLEGRGEAFF. CDR3 nucleotide sequence: TGCGCCAGCAGCTTGGAGGGGAGGGGTGAAGCTTTCTTT.

The V call is TRBV2, the J call TRBJ2-7, with D possibly matching TRBD1 (5 bases). The CDR3 consists of 15 residues. V was trimmed by 4 bases and J by 0 bases, leaving 13 bases between them. Germline assignment: CDR1 SNHLY and CDR2 FYNNEI. CDR3 protein: CASSVYRSSSYEQYF. The CDR3, as DNA: TGTGCCAGCAGTGTCTACAGGTCGAGCTCCTACGAGCAGTACTTC.

The chain combines TRBV29-1 with TRBJ2-7; TRBD2 aligns across 7 bases. Per the germline V gene, CDR1 is SQVTM and CDR2 is ANQGSEA. CDR3 size: 14 residues. Trimming took 5 bases from V and 0 from J; bases not matched to a gene: 7. The CDR3 reads CSVRSLADSYEQYF. In DNA, the CDR3 is TGCAGCGTTCGGAGCCTAGCGGACTCCTACGAGCAGTACTTC.

Here the CDR3 reads CASSPRSGRGTDTQYF. The CDR3 nucleotides read TGTGCCAGCAGCCCCCGTAGCGGGAGGGGTACAGATACGCAGTATTTT. This chain links TRBV7-3 with TRBJ2-3, with 11 bases aligning to TRBD2. This CDR3 region has 16 residues. Germline CDR1 SGHTA, CDR2 FQGTGA. V lost 5 bases, J lost 3 bases, and 7 bases stayed unmatched.

For this clone: The sample carries other DNA sequences with the same CDR3. The V call is TRBV5-1, the J call TRBJ2-7, with 9 nucleotides matching TRBD1. This CDR3 spans 13 amino acids. Germline V gives CDR1 SGHRS, CDR2 YFSETQ. The J segment lost 3 bases and the V segment lost 4 bases, leaving 2 bases of the junction unmatched. The CDR3 here is CASSADRGYEQYF. CDR3 DNA sequence: TGCGCCAGCAGCGCGGACAGGGGCTACGAGCAGTACTTC.

A word on this clone: This may come from a read error, since a much larger clone is one base off. The same CDR3 arises from other DNA sequences in this sample as well. This chain uses TRBV7-2 with TRBJ2-5; 10 nucleotides align to TRBD2. Germline assignment: CDR1 SGHTA and CDR2 FQGNSA. CDR3 length equals 16 residues. V dropped 5 bases and J dropped 5; count of bases not matched to a gene: 11. This chain's CDR3 is CASSPHWTSGSETQYF. CDR3 DNA sequence: TGTGCCAGCAGCCCCCACTGGACTAGCGGAAGCGAGACCCAGTACTTC.

This clone was seen at least ten times. CDR3 bases: TGTGCCAGCAGCTTTCATTCTAGCGGGCGCACAGATACGCAGTATTTT. Amino acids: CASSFHSSGRTDTQYF. The rearrangement uses TRBV7-2 and TRBJ2-3; 8 bases agree with TRBD2. CDR1 and CDR2 (germline): SGHTA, FQGNSA. This CDR3 spans 16 amino acids. The V segment lost 3 bases and the J segment 1 base; nucleotides outside the gene matches: 6.

This clone appeared once. J is TRBJ2-3 and V is TRBV27; 7 bases are shared with TRBD1. Trimming at V came to 8 bases and at J to 2 bases, leaving 4 bases not matched to a gene. Germline lookup yields CDR1 MNHEY and CDR2 SMNVEV (reference sequence). The CDR3 has 13 residues. CDR3 loop: CASGQVTTDTQYF. The CDR3 nucleotides read TGTGCCAGCGGACAGGTCACCACAGATACGCAGTATTTT.

Only a few counts were recorded for this clone. The rearrangement links TRBV27 to TRBJ1-5; D is possibly TRBD1 (5 bases). Germline V CDR1 and CDR2: MNHEY, SMNVEV (reference sequence). Trimming took off 0 bases at V and 6 bases at J, with 9 bases between the two ends. This CDR3 has 14 residues. This CDR3 reads CASSLSRTGQPQHF. DNA for the CDR3: TGTGCCAGCAGTTTATCACGCACAGGTCAGCCCCAGCATTTT.